This passage covers 5 T cell receptor beta chains from one sample sequenced in a study of T cells expressing NK-cell markers. TCRdb processed the 5' RACE reads again and assigns one entry to each CDR3 protein, with no DNA. The clone table shows roughly 180,000 distinct CDR3 sequences, with the ten largest holding 20%. The sequencing sample was made of blood T cells: a sorted CD56 or NKG2C T cell subset, CD4+ or CD8+ T cells, or bulk PBMC T cells (not recorded which). These receptors were obtained from a man aged 18-70 years in good health.

The chain recombines TRBV20-1 with TRBJ2-1; no DNA is available, so the TRBD2 call from TCRdb remains unchecked. The germline V gene encodes CDR1 DFQATT and CDR2 SNEGSKA (reference sequence). This CDR3 has 15 residues. The chain's CDR3 is CSALPRGGGYNEQFF.

The chain combines TRBV7-9 with TRBJ2-1; TCRdb proposes TRBD2, but this gene call is untestable without DNA. The germline CDR1 and CDR2 sequences are SEHNR and FQNEAQ (reference sequence). CDR3 length equals 15 residues. This chain's CDR3 is CASSSGGGAMNEQFF.

The chain recombines TRBV2 with TRBJ2-2; there is no DNA to check the TCRdb D call of TRBD1. This CDR3 region has 14 residues. In germline, CDR1 is SNHLY, CDR2 FYNNEI. The CDR3 loop is CASSADTNTGELFF.

The chain links TRBV7-8 to TRBJ2-1. CDR1 is SGHVS, CDR2 FQNEAQ, per germline. This CDR3 comprises 15 residues. The CDR3 here is CASSFFREDYNEQFF.

The chain combines TRBV12-3 or TRBV12-4 with TRBJ2-3; TCRdb names TRBD2, which stays unverified in the absence of DNA. This CDR3 contains 13 residues. The CDR3 loop is CATRDLAGDTQYF.